A selection of T cell receptor beta chains follows, all from one sample in a study of lymphopenia after photon versus proton radiotherapy. Repertoires were generated with immunoSEQ multiplex PCR, while TCRdb's copy carries only in-frame clones and drops some. The repertoire holds about 160,000 clones, with around nine tenths as singletons. This sample comprised peripheral blood, obtained from a patient treated with photon-based radiotherapy. The source of these receptors is a man aged 45-60 years with gastric cancer. Both conserved end residues are part of each CDR3. A D gene is named only where the DNA matches it firmly. The size field is filled for only some rows; it gives once, few, many or a size class.

V gene	J gene	clone size	D gene	CDR3 DNA	CDR3 protein
TRBV21-1	TRBJ1-1	once	.	TGTGCCAGCAGGTTTTTTACAGGGGCGGGTGAAGCTTTCTTT	CASRFFTGAGEAFF
TRBV7-8	TRBJ2-3	.	.	TGTGCCAGCAGCCCCCGGCAGTCTAGCACAGATACGCAGTATTTT	CASSPRQSSTDTQYF
TRBV11-2	TRBJ2-3	.	.	TGTGCCAGCAGTCGCACAGGGTTTCAGAACACAGATACGCAGTATTTT	CASSRTGFQNTDTQYF
TRBV15	TRBJ2-3	.	TRBD2	TGTGCCACCAGCAGAGATAGAGGGACTAGCATTACGCAGTATTTT	CATSRDRGTSITQYF
TRBV7-6	TRBJ2-1	.	.	TGTGCCAGCAGCTTAGGCTCCTACAATGAGCAGTTCTTC	CASSLGSYNEQFF
TRBV28	TRBJ1-5	.	TRBD1	TGTGCCAGCCGATTAAAAGGGACCGGGACAGGGAGCAATCAGCCCCAGCATTTT	CASRLKGTGTGSNQPQHF
TRBV5-1	TRBJ2-7	.	TRBD1	TGCGCCAGCAGCTGGGGACAGTCCTACGAGCAGTACTTC	CASSWGQSYEQYF
TRBV5-1	TRBJ1-3	.	.	TGCGCCAGCAGCTCCCACACGGACTCTGGAAACACCATATATTTT	CASSSHTDSGNTIYF
TRBV4-1	TRBJ2-3	.	.	TGCGCCAGCAGCCATCCTACACGAGATACGCAGTATTTT	CASSHPTRDTQYF
TRBV14	TRBJ2-2	.	.	TGTGCCAGCAGCCAAGTTCACGGGGAGCTGTTTTTT	CASSQVHGELFF
TRBV28	TRBJ2-2	.	.	TGTGCCAGCAGCCTAAGGGTAGGGGGCACCGGGGAGCTGTTTTTT	CASSLRVGGTGELFF
TRBV30	TRBJ1-1	.	.	TGTGCCTGCCGGGACTCCCGTGGAACTGAAGCTTTCTTT	CACRDSRGTEAFF
TRBV6-1	TRBJ1-4	.	.	TGTGCCAGCAGTGACATTCTTAGGAGGGCCGGTGAAAAACTGTTTTTT	CASSDILRRAGEKLFF
TRBV10-3	TRBJ1-1	.	TRBD1	TGTGCCATCAGTGAAGTGACAGGGCTTGAAGCTTTCTTT	CAISEVTGLEAFF
TRBV27	TRBJ2-7	.	TRBD2	TGTGCCAGCAGCCGCGGGGGGGGTAACTACGAGCAGTACTTC	CASSRGGGNYEQYF
TRBV29-1	TRBJ1-4	.	TRBD1	TGCAGCGTTGGGCGGACAGGCGCAACTAATGAAAAACTGTTTTTT	CSVGRTGATNEKLFF
TRBV7-6	TRBJ2-5	.	.	TGTGCCAGCAGCACCGGGACTGTACAAGAGACCCAGTACTTC	CASSTGTVQETQYF
TRBV4-2	TRBJ1-1	.	.	TGTGCCAGCAGCCAAACCCTACAGGGACCCCTGCAAAACACTGAAGCTTTCTTT	CASSQTLQGPLQNTEAFF
TRBV2	TRBJ2-3	.	TRBD2	TGTGCCAGCAGCGGGAGGTTCACAGATACGCAGTATTTT	CASSGRFTDTQYF
TRBV7-9	TRBJ2-1	once	TRBD2	TGTGCCCATGGGGCGGGAGGGGATAACAATGAGCAGTTCTTC	CAHGAGGDNNEQFF
TRBV5-4	TRBJ2-7	.	TRBD2	TGTGCCAGCAGCTTAGCGGGAGCCTCCTACGAGCAGTACTTC	CASSLAGASYEQYF
TRBV5-1	TRBJ2-3	.	.	TGCGCCAGCAGCTTGGCAGGACAGACCACAGATACGCAGTATTTT	CASSLAGQTTDTQYF
TRBV5-1	TRBJ2-2	.	.	TGCGCCAGCAGCTTGGCCCACTACCGGGACACCGGGGAGCTGTTTTTT	CASSLAHYRDTGELFF
TRBV18	TRBJ2-1	.	TRBD1	TGTGCCAGCTCACCACTCAGACAGGGAGAGGTATACAATGAGCAGTTCTTC	CASSPLRQGEVYNEQFF
TRBV9	TRBJ1-3	.	.	TGTGCCAGCAGCTCGGGGACGGCCTCTGGAAACACCATATATTTT	CASSSGTASGNTIYF
TRBV5-1	TRBJ1-5	.	.	TGCGCCAGCAGCTTTTCGACTGGCGGCAATCAGCCCCAGCATTTT	CASSFSTGGNQPQHF
TRBV11-2	TRBJ2-7	.	TRBD1	TGTGCCAGCAGCTTAGATGGGACAGCGACAAGAAACTACGAGCAGTACTTC	CASSLDGTATRNYEQYF
TRBV19	TRBJ2-7	.	TRBD2	TGTGCCAGTAGTACCTCGGGACTAGGCCCCTACGAGCAGTACTTC	CASSTSGLGPYEQYF
TRBV14	TRBJ1-2	.	.	TGTGCCAGCAGCCGGGACACAAAAAACTATGGCTACACCTTC	CASSRDTKNYGYTF
TRBV5-6	TRBJ2-7	.	.	TGTGCCAGCAGCGCCGAAACAGGGACCTACGAGCAGTACTTC	CASSAETGTYEQYF
TRBV30	TRBJ1-2	.	.	TGTGCCTGGAGTAGACGACGGGCCACCACGGGGGGCTACACCTTC	CAWSRRRATTGGYTF
TRBV7-9	TRBJ2-6	.	TRBD1	TGTGCCAGCAGCTTTCCCGAGGGACAGCGTTACTCTGGGGCCAACGTCCTGACTTTC	CASSFPEGQRYSGANVLTF
TRBV11-2	TRBJ1-1	.	.	TGTGCCAGCAGCTTAGAGTTGGGGGGACCTTGGGTCTTT	CASSLELGGPWVF
TRBV18	TRBJ2-7	.	.	TGTGCCAGCTACAAGGGGCTTGAAAGGGGCGACGAGCAGTACTTC	CASYKGLERGDEQYF
TRBV2	TRBJ2-2	.	TRBD2	TGTGCCAGCAGTGAAGCGCGGGCGGGAGCGGGGACCGGGGAGCTGTTTTTT	CASSEARAGAGTGELFF
TRBV2	TRBJ2-3	.	.	TGTGCCAGCAGGGCCGGACTCAACACAGATACGCAGTATTTT	CASRAGLNTDTQYF
TRBV2	TRBJ2-7	.	.	TGTGCCAGCAGTCTACAGCCTTACGAGCAGTACTTC	CASSLQPYEQYF
TRBV2	TRBJ2-4	.	.	TGTGCCAGCAGCCCGCCCGATTGGGGGGCCAAAAACATTCAGTACTTC	CASSPPDWGAKNIQYF
TRBV6-6	TRBJ1-4	.	.	TGTGCCAGCAGTTATTTTAGTCAGGGAACTAATGAAAAACTGTTTTTT	CASSYFSQGTNEKLFF
TRBV30	TRBJ1-2	.	TRBD1	TGTGCCTGGAGTTACATGAGGCAGGGGGCGAGGAAGAACTATGGCTACACCTTC	CAWSYMRQGARKNYGYTF
TRBV20-1	TRBJ2-7	once	.	TGCAGTGCCGTAAAAGGCTACGAGCAGTACTTC	CSAVKGYEQYF
TRBV18	TRBJ1-1	many	.	TGTGCCAGCTCACTAGGGGAGAACACTGAAGCTTTCTTT	CASSLGENTEAFF
TRBV5-1	TRBJ2-7	.	TRBD1	TGCGCCAGCAGCCCGGGACAGGGTGCCTACGAGCAGTACTTC	CASSPGQGAYEQYF
TRBV28	TRBJ2-1	.	.	TGTGCCAGCAGTTTAAGTAGTAGAGGGAATGAGCAGTTCTTC	CASSLSSRGNEQFF
TRBV2	TRBJ2-1	once	TRBD2	TGTGCCAGCAGAAATCCGGGACTAGCGGGAGATTTTGGTTTGAGGGATGAGCAGTTCTTC	CASRNPGLAGDFGLRDEQFF
TRBV28	TRBJ1-5	.	.	TGTGCCAGCAGTTTAATAGGTCCTGGGCAGCCCCAGCATTTT	CASSLIGPGQPQHF
TRBV30	TRBJ2-1	.	.	TGTGCCTGGAGTGTACAGGGAAAATCCTACAATGAGCAGTTCTTC	CAWSVQGKSYNEQFF
TRBV27	TRBJ2-5	.	TRBD1	TGTGCCAGCAGTTCCTACCGGGACAGGGGACAAGAGACCCAGTACTTC	CASSSYRDRGQETQYF
TRBV7-6	TRBJ1-2	.	.	TGTGCCAGCAGCCCGACCCAGTATAGCTATGGCTACACCTTC	CASSPTQYSYGYTF
TRBV28	TRBJ1-5	.	.	TGTGCCAGCAGATCACTCAATCAGCCCCAGCATTTT	CASRSLNQPQHF
TRBV4-2	TRBJ2-2	.	.	TGTGCCAGCAGCCAAGGATCAGGGAACGGGGAGCTGTTTTTT	CASSQGSGNGELFF
TRBV27	TRBJ2-4	.	.	TGTGCCAGCAGTTCCCCCACAGTACTCGCCAAAAACATTCAGTACTTC	CASSSPTVLAKNIQYF
TRBV5-4	TRBJ2-7	.	TRBD2	TGTGCCAGCAGTGATGGGACTAGCGGACTCTTCACGGACTTC	CASSDGTSGLFTDF
TRBV5-1	TRBJ2-7	.	.	TGCGCCAGCAGCCCGAACCCAGGGGACTACGAGCAGTACTTC	CASSPNPGDYEQYF
TRBV4-1	TRBJ2-1	.	.	TGCGCCAGCAGCCACCCGGGGAATGAGCAGTTCTTC	CASSHPGNEQFF